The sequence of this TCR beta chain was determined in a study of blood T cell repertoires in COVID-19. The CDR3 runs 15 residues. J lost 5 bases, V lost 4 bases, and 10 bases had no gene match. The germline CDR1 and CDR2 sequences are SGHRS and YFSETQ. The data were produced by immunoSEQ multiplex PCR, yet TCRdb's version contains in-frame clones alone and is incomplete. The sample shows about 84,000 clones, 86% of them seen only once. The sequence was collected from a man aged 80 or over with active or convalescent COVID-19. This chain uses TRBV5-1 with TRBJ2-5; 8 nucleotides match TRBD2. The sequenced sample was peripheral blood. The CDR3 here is CASSPVGRAAETQYF. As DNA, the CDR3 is TGCGCCAGCAGCCCGGTCGGGAGGGCCGCCGAGACCCAGTACTTC.